This T cell receptor (beta chain) was identified in a study of cytomegalovirus exposure and HLA in healthy donors. Study observations and caveats: Reports showed the classifier diagnosing cytomegalovirus status with high specificity and sensitivity. The authors listed 150 to 200 TCR beta chains as cytomegalovirus-associated.

This clone was observed a few times. The antigen is unknown. Although they were nominally healthy when sampled, donors likely had unrecorded immune exposures. Germline loops: CDR1 SNHLY, CDR2 FYNNEI. V shed 4 bases and J shed 1 base, with 13 bases lying between them. CDR3 size: 15 residues. The PCR contained 60 Vbeta and 13 Jbeta primers. In the original analysis: It was a later analysis that counted about 80 million unique TCR beta chains, of which some 10 million were shared. The method was immunoSEQ multiplex PCR; TCRdb's version includes in-frame clones alone and lacks a portion of them. That table supplies the V and J calls and clone size; D and trimming were determined from the DNA. The profile shows 95,000 to 150,000 clones, over 80% of them singletons.

The chain has TRBV2 and TRBJ2-5, with TRBD1 as a possible D gene (5 bases). This clonotype was obtained from a man in his thirties or forties in good health and CMV-seronegative. The sample consisted of PBMCs. This chain's CDR3 is CASSGLKGPQETQYF. As DNA, the CDR3 is TGTGCCAGCAGTGGTTTGAAGGGGCCCCAAGAGACCCAGTACTTC.